A selection of T cell receptor beta chains follows, all from one sample in a study of human T cells and chemical hapten exposure. Using its own MiXCR run on the RACE reads, TCRdb lists one record per CDR3 protein. The sample consists of roughly 360,000 distinct CDR3 sequences, 4.8% of them appearing once. The sequenced sample was whole blood, obtained in connection with sensitization to the hapten diphenylcyclopropenone (DPC). These receptor sequences come from a woman aged 45 to 65 with alopecia areata. Some clones in this sample may be carry-over from other donors' samples. CDR3s include the opening cysteine and the closing phenylalanine or tryptophan. A D gene is named only where the DNA matches it firmly. Not all rows give a size; the values are once, few, many and, for expanded clones, a class.

v_call	d_call	j_call	clone_size	cdr3_nt	cdr3_aa
TRBV7-2	NA	TRBJ1-6	many	TGTGCCAGCAGCTTAGCTGAGAATTCACCCCTCCACTTT	CASSLAENSPLHF
TRBV7-6	NA	TRBJ2-3	many	TGTGCCAGCAGCGAATGGGACGGCACAGATACGCAGTATTTT	CASSEWDGTDTQYF
TRBV7-9	NA	TRBJ2-1	many	TGTGCCAGCAGCTCCTCGAACAATGAGCAGTTCTTC	CASSSSNNEQFF
TRBV14	NA	TRBJ2-5	NA	TGTGCCAGCAGCCTGGGACTGGCTAAACTCCAAGAGACCCAGTACTTC	CASSLGLAKLQETQYF
TRBV6-6	TRBD2	TRBJ2-3	few	TGTGCCAGCCGCCCCGCGGGGCGGGAGTTCACAGATACGCAGTATTTT	CASRPAGREFTDTQYF
TRBV6-5	NA	TRBJ1-6	many	TGTGCCAGCAGGGAAAGTGGACAGCTTAATTCACCCCTCCACTTT	CASRESGQLNSPLHF
TRBV15	NA	TRBJ1-1	many	TGTGCCACCAGCAGAACAGCGAACACTGAAGCTTTCTTT	CATSRTANTEAFF
TRBV6-1	NA	TRBJ2-4	many	TGTGCCAGCAGTGAAACGAGGAGGGCCAAAAACATTCAGTACTTC	CASSETRRAKNIQYF
TRBV6-1	TRBD1	TRBJ1-2	many	TGTGCCAGCACCGACAACAGGGGGATCTATGGCTACACCTTC	CASTDNRGIYGYTF
TRBV6-1	NA	TRBJ2-4	many	TGTGCCAGCAGTGAAGTGGCGGGAACGGAAAACATTCAGTACTTC	CASSEVAGTENIQYF
TRBV18	NA	TRBJ1-5	many	TGTGCCAGCTCACCACAGGTTTTGAAGCCCCAGCATTTT	CASSPQVLKPQHF
TRBV28	NA	TRBJ1-4	many	TGTGCCAGCAGTTTATGGCAGGGGAGAGGTGAAAAACTGTTTTTT	CASSLWQGRGEKLFF
TRBV5-1	NA	TRBJ1-6	many	TGCGCCAGCACCCCTTCGGGGGCCGGGGCTAATTCACCCCTCCACTTT	CASTPSGAGANSPLHF
TRBV4-1	NA	TRBJ2-2	many	TGCGCCAGCAGCCTCGGAGGGGGCAGATCCGGGGAGCTGTTTTTT	CASSLGGGRSGELFF
TRBV18	NA	TRBJ1-1	many	TGTGCCAGCTCACAGGGTCGAACTGAAGCTTTCTTT	CASSQGRTEAFF
TRBV11-1	NA	TRBJ2-3	many	TGTGCCAGCAGCCGGGACGGCCGCACAGATACGCAGTATTTT	CASSRDGRTDTQYF
TRBV2	TRBD1	TRBJ2-7	NA	TGTGCCAGCAGTGACAGGGACAGGAGCTCCTACGAGCAGTACTTC	CASSDRDRSSYEQYF
TRBV5-1	TRBD1	TRBJ1-2	NA	TGCGCCAGCAGCTTGGCCCTGGGACAGAACTATGGCTACACCTTC	CASSLALGQNYGYTF
TRBV20-1	TRBD1	TRBJ1-4	many	TGCAGTGCCGACGCGGGACAGGAAATTGAAAAACTGTTTTTT	CSADAGQEIEKLFF
TRBV19	TRBD1	TRBJ2-6	many	TGTGCCAGTAGTCGCCGTGCACTACAGGGGGCCATCTCTGGGGCCAACGTCCTGACTTTC	CASSRRALQGAISGANVLTF
TRBV9	NA	TRBJ2-1	many	TGTGCCAGCAGCGAGTCCCCCAATGAGCAGTTCTTC	CASSESPNEQFF
TRBV28	TRBD1	TRBJ1-1	many	TGTGCCAGCATCCGGGACAGGCATGAAGCTTTCTTT	CASIRDRHEAFF
TRBV18	NA	TRBJ1-5	few	TGTGCCAGCTCTGCGATCTCGTTAGGGTTATTGCCCCAGCATTTT	CASSAISLGLLPQHF
TRBV4-1	NA	TRBJ1-6	few	TGCGCCAGCAGCCAAGGATTGCGGGACATTAATTCACCCCTCCACTTT	CASSQGLRDINSPLHF
TRBV18	NA	TRBJ2-5	many	TGTGCCAGCTCACCAATCTCCAGGGAGACCCAGTACTTC	CASSPISRETQYF
TRBV6-5	NA	TRBJ1-1	many	TGTGCCAGCAGTTCTACAGGGCCAGCTTTCTTT	CASSSTGPAFF
TRBV7-2	TRBD2	TRBJ2-1	few	TGTGCCAGCAGCCCTGCGAGCGGGGGCGCGATCAATGAGCAGTTCTTC	CASSPASGGAINEQFF
TRBV13	NA	TRBJ2-5	NA	TGTGCCAGCAGCGTGGGGGGGCTAGGAAGCCGACCGGAGACCCAGTACTTC	CASSVGGLGSRPETQYF
TRBV28	TRBD1	TRBJ1-4	many	TGTGCCAGCAGTTTTTGGGGACAGGGTGATGAAAAACTGTTTTTT	CASSFWGQGDEKLFF
TRBV7-6	TRBD1	TRBJ2-3	many	TGTGCCAGCAGCTCGTCGACAGGGGTATACACAGATACGCAGTATTTT	CASSSSTGVYTDTQYF
TRBV3-1	NA	TRBJ1-1	few	TGTGCCAGCAGCCAAGAGGTCCTCCAGAGGGAGGTTCCCGAAGCTTTCTTT	CASSQEVLQREVPEAFF
TRBV24-1	NA	TRBJ2-5	many	TGTGCCACCAGTGCCGATCCTAGCGCTCAAGAGACCCAGTACTTC	CATSADPSAQETQYF
TRBV20-1	NA	TRBJ2-5	many	TGCAGTGCTATGGCCGGAGGAGAGACCCAGTACTTC	CSAMAGGETQYF
TRBV28	NA	TRBJ2-7	few	TGTGCCAGCAGTTTGGGGACCGTGAGCTCCTACGAGCAGTACTTC	CASSLGTVSSYEQYF
TRBV29-1	NA	TRBJ2-2	many	TGCAGCGTCGTTACAGAAGCCGGGGAGCTGTTTTTT	CSVVTEAGELFF
TRBV12-3/TRBV12-4	TRBD2	TRBJ2-3	NA	TGTGCCAGCAGCGGCGGGGGGGCGACAGATACGCAGTATTTT	CASSGGGATDTQYF
TRBV12-5	TRBD2	TRBJ2-1	many	TGTGCTAGTGGTCCAGGACTAGCGGGAGTTGAGCAGTTCTTC	CASGPGLAGVEQFF
TRBV10-3	NA	TRBJ2-1	few	TGTGCCATCAGTATTTCAGGGCGTGAGCAGTTCTTC	CAISISGREQFF
TRBV4-1	NA	TRBJ1-1	few	TGCGCCAGCAGCCTCACCGACACGAACACTGAAGCTTTCTTT	CASSLTDTNTEAFF
TRBV21-1	NA	TRBJ2-4	many	TGTGCCAGCAGCACGGGGGACGGCGGAGCCAAAAACATTCAGTACTTC	CASSTGDGGAKNIQYF
TRBV18	NA	TRBJ1-4	few	TGTGCCAGCTCAACGGCGATTAATGAAAAACTGTTTTTT	CASSTAINEKLFF
TRBV5-4	NA	TRBJ1-2	many	TGTGCCAGCAGCCCCGCGAACTATGGCTACACCTTC	CASSPANYGYTF
TRBV29-1	TRBD1	TRBJ2-1	many	TGCAGCGGGGACAGGGGATCTAATGAGCAGTTCTTC	CSGDRGSNEQFF
TRBV5-1	NA	TRBJ2-7	many	TGCGCCAGCAGCTTCCTCGAGTCGGGCAGGGACGAGCAGTACTTC	CASSFLESGRDEQYF
TRBV7-2	TRBD2	TRBJ2-3	many	TGTGCCAGCAGCTCCCCCAGCGGGGGGCTCACTAGCACAGATACGCAGTATTTT	CASSSPSGGLTSTDTQYF
TRBV5-4	NA	TRBJ2-5	many	TGTGCCAGCAGCTTGGGTGCGGCAGAAGAGACCCAGTACTTC	CASSLGAAEETQYF
TRBV6-5	TRBD1	TRBJ2-7	many	TGTGCCAGCAGTTACCTACTACAGGGGGCGCATGTCGAGCAGTACTTC	CASSYLLQGAHVEQYF
TRBV28	NA	TRBJ2-1	many	TGTGCCAGCAAAAAGGGTGGCTCCGCTGGGAATGAGCAGTTCTTC	CASKKGGSAGNEQFF
TRBV6-2/TRBV6-3	TRBD2	TRBJ2-7	many	TGTGCCAGCAGTTATTTAGCGGGAGGCTACGAGCAGTACTTC	CASSYLAGGYEQYF
TRBV7-9	TRBD2	TRBJ2-1	NA	TGTGCCAGCAGCCCCAAGCGGGAGTCCTACAATGAGCAGTTCTTC	CASSPKRESYNEQFF
TRBV29-1	NA	TRBJ1-2	few	TGCAGCGTTACCACAGGGACGAACTATGGCTACACCTTC	CSVTTGTNYGYTF
TRBV12-5	NA	TRBJ1-5	NA	TGTGCTAGTGGTTCCACAGGTGTTGAACAGCCCCAGCATTTT	CASGSTGVEQPQHF
TRBV27	TRBD1	TRBJ2-7	many	TGTGCCAGCTCCAGAGGGACAGGACCCTACGAGCAGTACTTC	CASSRGTGPYEQYF